These 18 T cell receptor beta chains originate from one sample sequenced in a study of PD-1 blockade in classical Hodgkin lymphoma. Libraries were prepared by immunoSEQ multiplex PCR; TCRdb keeps only in-frame clonotypes and omits some of them. This sample yields about 35,000 clones, of which 90% are seen a single time; about 0.24% belongs to the top ten. Each patient relapsed following autologous stem cell transplantation, and prior brentuximab vedotin exposure differed. Investigators isolated CD4+ T cells from thawed PBMCs through magnetic negative selection. This specimen consisted of CD4+ T cells from blood, obtained at baseline. The receptors derive from a human donor with classical Hodgkin lymphoma.

The chain uses TRBV19 and TRBJ2-5, with 7 bases fitting TRBD1. Germline V CDR1 and CDR2: LNHDA, SQIVND (reference sequence). The length of the CDR3 is 16 residues. The V and J ends lost 6 bases and 1 base, in that order; junction bases with no gene match: 11. CDR3 protein: CASSTYGRGSQETQYF. The CDR3 DNA follows: TGTGCCAGTAGCACCTATGGCAGGGGGAGCCAAGAGACCCAGTACTTC.

V is TRBV25-1 and J is TRBJ1-2; TRBD1 is a possible D gene (5 bases). Trimming removed 1 base at V and 6 bases at J, with 12 bases between. CDR3 length: 14 residues. Germline assignment: CDR1 MGHDK and CDR2 SYGVNS. CDR3 nucleotide sequence: TGTGCCAGCAGTGAATCGGGCAGGGCGGATGGCTACACCTTC. This codes for CASSESGRADGYTF.

The chain uses TRBV21-1 and TRBJ2-1; TRBD2, the table's D call, lacks a check against the DNA. TRBV21-1 is deemed a pseudogene. This CDR3 has 17 amino acids. CDR3 DNA: TGTGCCAGCAGCAAAGGTCCTCGGTCTCACTCTTACAATGAGCAGTTCTTC. Translated, it gives CASSKGPRSHSYNEQFF.

This clone was recorded a few times. This sequence joins TRBV29-1 and TRBJ1-1; TRBD1 matches at 10 bases. From germline, CDR1 is SQVTM and CDR2 ANQGSEA. The CDR3 has 13 residues. V was pared by 4 bases and J by 5 bases, with 4 bases of the junction left unmatched. The DNA of the CDR3 is TGCAGCGTTGGACAGGGGGCTTTGACTGAAGCTTTCTTT. It is translated as CSVGQGALTEAFF.

This clone has just one count. The chain recombines TRBV6-1 with TRBJ2-3; either TRBD1 or TRBD2 may fit D (6 bases each). Trimming removed 2 bases from V and 3 bases from J, with 12 bases in between. The CDR3 covers 15 residues. CDR1 is MNHNS, CDR2 SASEGT, per germline. The CDR3 coding sequence is TGTGCCAGCAGTGAAAGCCGGGGGCGAACAGATACGCAGTATTTT. Translating gives CASSESRGRTDTQYF.

V usage is TRBV5-4 and J usage is TRBJ1-2; no clear D gene. The germline V and J ends were trimmed by 4 bases and 2 bases, with 15 bases remaining between them. Germline V CDR1 and CDR2: SGHNT, YYREEE (reference sequence). The CDR3 spans 15 residues. CDR3 loop: CASSPTLGGNYGYTF. The CDR3 coding sequence is TGTGCCAGCAGCCCGACGCTGGGAGGGAACTATGGCTACACCTTC.

The chain recombines TRBV5-5 with TRBJ1-5; no firm D call. Between the trimmed V and J ends, which lost 0 bases and 4 bases, there was a span of 14 bases. The CDR3 is 16 residues long. The germline V gene has CDR1 SGHKS and CDR2 YYEKEE (reference sequence). DNA for the CDR3: TGTGCCAGCAGCTTGGTGCCAGGTTGGGGTAATCAGCCCCAGCATTTT. Protein sequence: CASSLVPGWGNQPQHF.

The J gene is TRBJ2-5, the V gene TRBV5-1; D not resolved. This CDR3 has 11 amino acids. The germline V gene has CDR1 SGHRS and CDR2 YFSETQ. V gave up 1 base and J gave up 5 bases, with 3 bases separating them. CDR3 nucleotide sequence: TGCGCCAGCAGCTTGCTGGAGACCCAGTACTTC. Residues: CASSLLETQYF.

CDR3: CASKGAGGLYEQYF. In DNA form, the CDR3 reads TGTGCCAGTAAGGGAGCAGGGGGCTTGTACGAGCAGTACTTC. J is TRBJ2-7 and V is TRBV19; TRBD1 aligns across 8 bases. CDR3 length: 14 amino acids. CDR1 is LNHDA and CDR2 is SQIVND in the germline V gene (reference sequence). V was clipped by 7 bases and J by 4 bases; unmatched bases: 9.

This chain connects TRBV27 to TRBJ1-5; tentatively, D is TRBD1 (6 bases). The CDR3 is made up of 15 amino acids. The germline CDR1 and CDR2 sequences are MNHEY and SMNVEV (reference sequence). The germline V and J ends were trimmed by 6 bases and 4 bases, with 16 bases remaining between them. CDR3 in DNA: TGTGCCAGCAGGTTGGACAGTCGACAGAATCAGCCCCAGCATTTT. It yields the protein CASRLDSRQNQPQHF.

The CDR3 reads CASSGIAGVTIRTDTQYF. In DNA form, the CDR3 reads TGTGCCAGCAGTGGAATAGCGGGAGTTACAATAAGGACAGATACGCAGTATTTT. This sequence joins TRBV25-1 and TRBJ2-3, with 9 bases that match TRBD2. From germline, CDR1 is MGHDK and CDR2 SYGVNS. V shed 4 bases and J 3 bases; nucleotides not matched to a gene: 14. The CDR3 loop spans 18 amino acids.

CDR3 sequence (DNA): TGTGCCAGCAGTTCAGTCCCAGATACGCAGTATTTT. Residues: CASSSVPDTQYF. The chain uses TRBV2 and TRBJ2-3; D uncertain. Trimming cost V 5 bases and J 4 bases, with 7 bases left between them. The CDR3 covers 12 residues. CDR1 and CDR2 from the germline V gene are SNHLY and FYNNEI.

The chain combines TRBV6-5 with TRBJ1-2; TRBD1 aligns across 7 bases. The CDR3 contains 15 residues. CDR1 and CDR2 (germline): MNHEY, SVGAGI. Trimming removed 2 bases from V and 0 bases from J; junction bases left unmatched: 3. The chain's CDR3 is CASSYGGQTNYGYTF. The CDR3 DNA sequence: TGTGCCAGCAGTTACGGGGGACAGACTAACTATGGCTACACCTTC.

This clone was found a few times. The rearrangement joins TRBV30 to TRBJ1-1; TRBD1 aligns across 8 bases. V shed 7 bases, J shed 1 base, and the junction held 5 bases outside the gene matches. The CDR3 is 13 residues long. Germline-derived CDR1 and CDR2 are GTSNPN and SVGIG (reference sequence). CDR3 DNA sequence: TGTGCCTTCGCCGGGACAGGGAACACTGAAGCTTTCTTT. This translates into CAFAGTGNTEAFF.

This chain connects TRBV28 to TRBJ2-2, with D possibly called TRBD1 or TRBD2 (6 bases each). The CDR3 totals 16 residues. Per the germline V gene, CDR1 is MDHEN and CDR2 is SYDVKM. Trimming shortened V by 6 bases and J by 4 bases, and 18 bases separated the two germline ends. As DNA, the CDR3 is TGTGCCAGCAGCTCCTTAGGGGGAGGTGGCACCGGGGAGCTGTTTTTT. Its translation: CASSSLGGGGTGELFF.

The rearrangement links TRBV6-1 to TRBJ2-7; TRBD1 agrees at 11 bases. Germline loops: CDR1 MNHNS, CDR2 SASEGT. V lost 3 bases and J lost 9; bases outside the gene matches: 13. CDR3 size: 16 residues. CDR3 DNA: TGTGCCAGCAGTGACACCGGGACAGGGGGAAGATTACGGCAGTACTTC. This translates into CASSDTGTGGRLRQYF.

The rearrangement uses TRBV19 and TRBJ1-1; D might be TRBD1 (5 bases). CDR1 and CDR2 (germline): LNHDA, SQIVND (reference sequence). Trimming cost V 3 bases and J 4 bases, with 12 bases left between them. This CDR3 spans 14 amino acids. In nucleotides, the CDR3 is TGTGCCAGTAGTATGGACACCGTGCCCACTGAAGCTTTCTTT. It is translated as CASSMDTVPTEAFF.

The rearrangement joins TRBV5-6 to TRBJ2-1; D is undetermined. There are 14 residues in the CDR3. Trimming shortened V by 4 bases and J by 0 bases, and 8 bases separated the two germline ends. In germline, CDR1 is SGHDT, CDR2 YYEEEE. The CDR3 bases are TGTGCCAGCAGCCCCGCAGTCTCCTACAATGAGCAGTTCTTC. The encoded protein is CASSPAVSYNEQFF.